This TCR beta chain originates from a study of control samples from healthy donors and cancer patients. This CDR3 is built from 16 residues. V lost 0 bases, J lost 2 bases, and 11 bases lay in between. The germline V gene has CDR1 KGHDR and CDR2 SFDVKD. Assay: immunoSEQ multiplex PCR; the TCRdb copy retains only in-frame clones and omits some. Of 98,000 or so clones listed, almost 85% are singletons. The sequence was collected from a man between 18 and 29 years old in good health. V gene TRBV24-1 combines with J gene TRBJ2-3; tentatively, D is TRBD1 (6 bases). Specimen: blood. The CDR3, as DNA: TGTGCCACCAGTGATTTGCGCCAGGGGCTCACAGATACGCAGTATTTT. It encodes CATSDLRQGLTDTQYF.